These 12 T cell receptor beta chains originate from one sample sequenced in a study of T-cell reconstitution after alpha-beta-depleted transplantation in children. Using unique molecular identifiers, the investigators prepared the TCRbeta library. TCRdb redid the calling of the PCR reads with MiXCR, one entry per CDR3 protein. This table has about 610,000 distinct CDR3 sequences, over 9.5% appearing once. Sequencing used PBMCs from the stem cell graft donor, obtained from the stem cell graft. The source is a human donor who donated a stem cell graft to a child with acute myeloid leukemia.

This clonotype was recorded many times. The chain couples TRBV5-1 to TRBJ2-7, with TRBD2 identical over 7 bases. This CDR3 is 14 amino acids long. V lost 4 bases to trimming and J lost 2 bases; unmatched junction nucleotides: 6. The germline CDR1 and CDR2 sequences are SGHRS and YFSETQ. CDR3: CASSLGGWPYEQYF. The CDR3 DNA is TGCGCCAGCAGCCTCGGGGGGTGGCCCTACGAGCAGTACTTC.

The sample holds a few counts of this clonotype. The CDR3 reads CASSGQGGGYGYTF. The CDR3 nucleotides are TGTGCCAGCAGCGGACAGGGAGGGGGGTATGGCTACACCTTC. V gene TRBV27 combines with J gene TRBJ1-2; TRBD1 aligns across 8 bases. The length of the CDR3 is 14 residues. Germline assignment: CDR1 MNHEY and CDR2 SMNVEV (reference sequence). With V trimmed by 6 bases and J by 5 bases, 8 bases remained unmatched.

This clonotype was detected a few times. The chain recombines TRBV7-2 with TRBJ1-5, with TRBD1 identical over 10 bases. The CDR3 is made up of 17 amino acids. CDR1 is SGHTA, CDR2 FQGNSA, per germline. After removal of 3 bases from V and 4 bases from J, the junction contained 9 bases not matched to a gene. This CDR3 is CASSFPGTGEWNQPQHF. DNA of the CDR3: TGTGCCAGCAGCTTTCCCGGGACAGGGGAGTGGAATCAGCCCCAGCATTTT.

This clonotype was found a few times. The chain recombines TRBV3-1 with TRBJ2-1; D is possibly TRBD2 (6 bases). The CDR3 has 16 residues. Germline assignment: CDR1 LGHDT and CDR2 YNNKEL (reference sequence). V gave up 0 bases and J gave up 4 bases, with 13 bases separating them. The CDR3, as DNA: TGTGCCAGCAGCCAAGATGTCGGCGGGAAATACAATGAGCAGTTCTTC. Translating it yields CASSQDVGGKYNEQFF.

The V call is TRBV7-2, the J call TRBJ2-7, with TRBD2 matching over 8 bases. V was clipped by 2 bases and J by 2 bases; unmatched bases: 5. In germline, CDR1 is SGHTA, CDR2 FQGNSA. CDR3 size: 15 residues. In DNA form, the CDR3 reads TGTGCCAGCAGCTTATTTCGGGGGGGTCCCTACGAGCAGTACTTC. Its translation is CASSLFRGGPYEQYF.

This clonotype was seen a few times. The genes are TRBV20-1 and TRBJ2-7; D uncertain. The germline V gene encodes CDR1 DFQATT and CDR2 SNEGSKA (reference sequence). The germline V and J ends were trimmed by 4 bases and 4 bases, with 11 bases remaining between them. This CDR3 is 12 amino acids long. CDR3 sequence (DNA): TGCAGTGCTACCCCCCCCCTATACGAGCAGTACTTC. Its protein product is CSATPPLYEQYF.

The chain uses TRBV29-1 and TRBJ2-3; 16 nucleotides match TRBD2. Germline CDR1 and CDR2: SQVTM and ANQGSEA. The CDR3 totals 16 residues. Trimming cost V 6 bases and J 4 bases; bases outside gene matches: 7. The CDR3 DNA sequence: TGCAGCGTCGCGACCGGGACTAGCGGGAGGGCAGATACGCAGTATTTT. It specifies CSVATGTSGRADTQYF.

This clonotype came up many times. The chain joins TRBV7-6 to TRBJ2-1; 11 bases align to TRBD2. In germline, CDR1 is SGHVS, CDR2 FNYEAQ. Trimming removed 4 bases from V and 7 bases from J; junction bases left unmatched: 9. The CDR3 extends over 16 amino acids. The CDR3 DNA sequence: TGTGCCAGCAGCTCTCCCTTAGCGGGAGGGGGTAATGAGCAGTTCTTC. It codes for CASSSPLAGGGNEQFF.

This clonotype appeared a few times. V usage is TRBV5-5 and J usage is TRBJ2-3; D may be TRBD2 (6 bases). Germline V lookup: CDR1 SGHKS, CDR2 YYEKEE (reference sequence). There are 16 residues in the CDR3. Trimming removed 0 bases at V and 0 bases at J, with 11 bases between. The CDR3 sequence is CASSLEPGTSTDTQYF. CDR3 coding DNA: TGTGCCAGCAGCTTGGAGCCCGGGACTAGCACAGATACGCAGTATTTT. Variable domain in full (rest from reference TRBV5-5 and TRBJ2-3): DAGVTQSPTHLIKTRGQQVTLRCSPISGHKSVSWYQQVLGQGPQFIFQYYEKEERGRGNFPDRFSARQFPNYSSELNVNALLLGDSALYLCASSLEPGTSTDTQYFGPGTRLTVL.

This clonotype was seen a handful of times. This chain uses TRBV12-3 or TRBV12-4 with TRBJ2-7, with TRBD2 identical over 10 bases. This CDR3 has 17 amino acids. Losses at the gene ends were 1 base for V and 4 bases for J; bases not matched to a gene: 10. CDR3 coding DNA: TGTGCCAGCAGTTTAGAAGCGGGAGGGCCTTCACTATACGAGCAGTACTTC. This sequence encodes CASSLEAGGPSLYEQYF.

This clonotype came up many times. The J gene is TRBJ1-2, the V gene TRBV7-8; D remains ambiguous. Trimming left V 1 base short and J 3 bases short, with 9 bases between. Per germline, CDR1 SGHVS and CDR2 FQNEAQ. The CDR3 runs to 14 residues. The CDR3 coding sequence is TGTGCCAGCAGCTTAGGGGGTACCGACTATGGCTACACCTTC. This gives the protein CASSLGGTDYGYTF.

This clonotype was seen only a few times. V is TRBV25-1 and J is TRBJ2-3; 7 nucleotides match TRBD2. With 1 base clipped from V and 0 bases from J, the junction kept 16 bases outside the gene matches. Germline V lookup: CDR1 MGHDK, CDR2 SYGVNS. The CDR3 runs to 20 residues. The CDR3 spells CASSEWGGGPSQTSTDTQYF. As DNA, the CDR3 is TGTGCCAGCAGTGAATGGGGGGGAGGGCCCTCCCAAACCAGCACAGATACGCAGTATTTT.